Below, 11 T cell receptor beta chains from the same sample are listed, as sequenced in a study of blood T cell repertoires in COVID-19. The data were produced by immunoSEQ multiplex PCR, yet TCRdb's version contains in-frame clones alone and is incomplete. The sample records 250,000 or so clones, around 87% being singletons. Sequencing used peripheral blood. Receptors originate from a woman aged 70-85 years with active or convalescent COVID-19.

This clone has just a few counts. The rearrangement uses TRBV2 and TRBJ1-5; 9 bases fit TRBD1. This CDR3 is built from 14 residues. The V gene end was trimmed by 6 bases and the J gene end by 4 bases; junction bases not matched to a gene: 4. Germline V CDR1 and CDR2: SNHLY, FYNNEI. In DNA form, the CDR3 reads TGTGCCAGCAGCGGACAGGGGAAGAATCAGCCCCAGCATTTT. This gives the protein CASSGQGKNQPQHF.

As for this clone: The sample contains more than one DNA sequence encoding this CDR3. V gene TRBV7-2 combines with J gene TRBJ1-2; 8 positions match TRBD1. Germline lookup yields CDR1 SGHTA and CDR2 FQGNSA. After removal of 5 bases from V and 5 bases from J, the junction contained 1 base not matched to a gene. CDR3 length: 12 residues. CDR3 in DNA: TGTGCCAGCAGCCGGACAGGGTATGGCTACACCTTC. Translated: CASSRTGYGYTF. The full variable domain, in which reference TRBV7-2 and TRBJ1-2 provide the parts outside the CDR3, is GAGVSQSPSNKVTEKGKDVELRCDPISGHTALYWYRQSLGQGLEFLIYFQGNSAPDKSGLPSDRFSAERTGGSVSTLTIQRTQQEDSAVYLCASSRTGYGYTFGSGTRLTVV.

This chain uses TRBV7-2 with TRBJ1-2; TRBD1 aligns across 8 bases. The CDR3 is made up of 13 amino acids. V shed 8 bases and J 1 base; nucleotides not matched to a gene: 3. Germline V gene data show CDR1 as SGHTA and CDR2 as FQGNSA. The CDR3 protein is CASGDRNNYGYTF. The DNA of the CDR3 is TGTGCCAGCGGGGACAGGAATAACTATGGCTACACCTTC.

V usage is TRBV10-3 and J usage is TRBJ2-1; no reliable D call. Germline V lookup: CDR1 ENHRY, CDR2 SYGVKD. The CDR3 is 14 residues long. V was clipped by 8 bases and J by 3 bases, with 14 bases between them. The CDR3 DNA is TGTGCCATCTCACTCCAAAGAGACTACAATGAGCAGTTCTTC. This codes for CAISLQRDYNEQFF.

J is TRBJ1-5 and V is TRBV6-2 or TRBV6-3, with D maybe TRBD1 (6 bases). Germline V gene sequence: CDR1 MNHEY, CDR2 SVGEGT. V dropped 4 bases and J dropped 7 bases, with 11 bases sitting between them. The CDR3 has 13 residues. CDR3 sequence (DNA): TGTGCCAGCAGTTTCGACAGGAACCAGCCCCAGCATTTT. Translating gives CASSFDRNQPQHF.

The CDR3 loop reads CASRAGMNTEAFF. DNA for the CDR3: TGCGCCAGCAGGGCCGGGATGAACACTGAAGCTTTCTTT. The J gene is TRBJ1-1, the V gene TRBV23-1; no clear D gene. TRBV23-1 is an ORF, with its function uncertain. V was cut by 6 bases and J by 0 bases, with 8 bases left in between. This CDR3 contains 13 residues.

The V gene is TRBV6-5, the J gene TRBJ1-5, with D unresolved. Trimming cost V 4 bases and J 1 base, with 11 bases left between them. This CDR3 region has 15 residues. Germline V lookup: CDR1 MNHEY, CDR2 SVGAGI. In DNA form, the CDR3 reads TGTGCCAGCAGTTCGAGGGAGACGAGCAATCAGCCCCAGCATTTT. Translated, it gives CASSSRETSNQPQHF.

The chain carries TRBV6-6 and TRBJ1-2, with D possibly matching TRBD1 (5 bases). V was cut by 5 bases and J by 13 bases, with 14 bases left in between. The germline gives CDR1 MNHNY, CDR2 SVGAGI (reference sequence). The CDR3 has 11 amino acids. CDR3 residues: CASSRNPGCTF. The CDR3 DNA reads as TGTGCCAGCAGTCGCAATCCAGGGTGCACCTTC.

The chain links TRBV7-2 to TRBJ1-2; D is perhaps TRBD1 (5 bases). Trimming stripped 5 bases from V and 10 bases from J, with 26 bases between. Germline V gene sequence: CDR1 SGHTA, CDR2 FQGNSA. The length of the CDR3 is 16 residues. The CDR3 loop is CASSITQGIGSADYTF. As DNA, the CDR3 is TGTGCCAGCAGCATAACCCAGGGAATTGGAAGCGCGGACTACACCTTC.

The chain is built from TRBV27 and TRBJ2-5; 9 bases are a match to TRBD1. Germline trimming cut 2 bases from V and 4 bases from J; bases unmatched to any gene: 2. This CDR3 contains 14 residues. Germline V lookup: CDR1 MNHEY, CDR2 SMNVEV (reference sequence). CDR3 nucleotide sequence: TGTGCCAGCAGTTTAAACAGGGGGCCAGAGACCCAGTACTTC. It is translated as CASSLNRGPETQYF.

The genes are TRBV7-2 and TRBJ2-3; no firm D call. The CDR3 consists of 13 residues. Per the germline V gene, CDR1 is SGHTA and CDR2 is FQGNSA. Trimming left V 3 bases short and J 2 bases short, with 6 bases between. For the CDR3, the DNA is TGTGCCAGCAGCTTCACTGACACAGATACGCAGTATTTT. Translation gives CASSFTDTDTQYF.